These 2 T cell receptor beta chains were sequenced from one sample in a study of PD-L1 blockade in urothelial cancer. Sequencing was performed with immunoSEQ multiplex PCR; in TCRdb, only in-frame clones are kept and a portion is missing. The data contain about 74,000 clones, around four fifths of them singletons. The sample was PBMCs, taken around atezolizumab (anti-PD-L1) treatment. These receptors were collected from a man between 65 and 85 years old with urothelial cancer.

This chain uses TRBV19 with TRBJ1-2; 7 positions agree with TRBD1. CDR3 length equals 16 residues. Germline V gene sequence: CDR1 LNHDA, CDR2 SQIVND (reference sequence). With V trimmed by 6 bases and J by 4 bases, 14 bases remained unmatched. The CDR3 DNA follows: TGTGCCAGTAGGTCGGGACAGCCCTCGTCTAGCTATGGCTACACCTTC. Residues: CASRSGQPSSSYGYTF.

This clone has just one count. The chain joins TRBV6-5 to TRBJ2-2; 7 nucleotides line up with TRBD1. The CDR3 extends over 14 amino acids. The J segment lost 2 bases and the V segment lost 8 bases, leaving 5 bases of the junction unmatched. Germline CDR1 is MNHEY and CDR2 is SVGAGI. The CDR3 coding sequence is TGTGCCAGCTTACAGGGGAGAAACACCGGGGAGCTGTTTTTT. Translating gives CASLQGRNTGELFF.